The clone carrying this T cell receptor (beta chain) was seen many times. What it binds is not known. The sample comes from a study of CD8 T cells in ankylosing spondylitis. TCRdb reanalysed the 5' RACE reads using MiXCR and keeps one entry per CDR3 protein. The sample yields about 500,000 distinct CDR3 sequences, 5.3% seen once. CDR1 is DFQATT, CDR2 SNEGSKA, per germline (reference sequence). With 2 bases removed from V and 2 bases from J, the gap between germline ends came to 6 bases. The length of the CDR3 is 12 residues. Findings and limits, study-wide: For ankylosing spondylitis blood, a TCR beta motif of about 8 highly homologous variants appeared characteristic.

The source of this sequence is a male donor with ankylosing spondylitis. The chain links TRBV20-1 to TRBJ2-5; D gene ambiguous. The sequenced sample was blood, either unsorted or a sorted T cell fraction (not recorded which). Here the CDR3 DNA reads TGCAGTGCTAGAACCAGTCAAGAGACCCAGTACTTC. Protein: CSARTSQETQYF.